This T cell receptor beta chain was captured by sequencing in a study of beta chain features in type 1 diabetes. Sequencing targeted expressed TCRB transcripts, as all isolated RNA had been reverse transcribed. Data came from immunoSEQ multiplex PCR; TCRdb stores just in-frame clones and leaves some out. Of 500,000 to 700,000 clones listed, around 16% are singletons. Remarks on this clone: Its cognate antigen is unknown.

Deletions cut 1 base from V and 7 bases from J, with 10 bases between. The CDR3 is 13 residues long. Germline values: CDR1 SGHAT, CDR2 FQNNGV. Study results and limitations: People with Type 1 diabetes carried modestly yet significantly shorter TCRB CDR3s in all four CD4+ subsets. Any HLA effect on TCRB rearrangement was left unresolved by small sub-analyses.

This receptor was taken from a man younger than 35 in good health. Sequenced sample: naive CD4+ T cells from blood. This chain links TRBV11-2 with TRBJ1-1; tentatively, D is TRBD1 (5 bases). The DNA for the CDR3 is TGTGCCAGCAGCTTAGCCCAGGGAGTTGAAGCTTTCTTT. It is translated as CASSLAQGVEAFF.